A single T cell receptor (beta chain) is shown here with its context. No cognate antigen has been identified for it. Base qualities are not recorded, but no much larger clone differs from it by a single base. The source of the sample is a study of CD8+ T cells in alopecia areata (dated by TCRdb to the late 2010s). For the study in its entirety: The treated patients took part in an open-label pilot trial in which moderate-to-severe alopecia areata was treated with oral tofacitinib at 5 to 10 mg twice daily. Tofacitinib was administered for 6 to 18 months, and 6 months of follow-up off drug were then conducted to assess delayed response and recurrence. immunoSEQ multiplex PCR using 35 Vbeta forward primers and 13 Jbeta reverse primers was used to amplify TCRbeta CDR3 regions. Human TCRbeta sequencing covered scalp tissue and sorted CD4+ and CD8+ peripheral blood T cells from patchy and totalis/universalis alopecia areata patients and healthy controls. High-throughput TCRbeta sequencing was used to examine T cell clonal expansion in alopecia areata in both the C3H/HeJ mouse model and human patients. Scalp clonality was compared across normal scalp (n=4), patchy alopecia areata scalp (n=8), and alopecia totalis/universalis scalp (n=8). In treated patients, disease severity was measured using the SALT score, which gives the percentage of scalp surface area affected. RNA was extracted with the PAXgene miRNA kit for fixed scalp, the miRNeasy kit for PBMCs, and the RNeasy kit for mouse skin. Biopsies were taken from tofacitinib-treated patients at baseline and at 4 and 24 weeks of treatment, and a later scalp biopsy was taken in several of the tofacitinib-treated patients.

Library construction relied on the immunoSEQ multiplex PCR assay. RNA was extracted from all samples and reverse transcribed into cDNA as template for TCR sequencing. First-strand cDNA was synthesized using SuperScript III with a 2:1 mix of oligo-dT and random hexamers. A synthetic immune receptor repertoire was used to measure amplification bias, and any remaining bias was corrected computationally. The authors processed their data as follows. Raw reads were preprocessed to remove errors, and CDR3 was defined by IMGT conventions from the conserved cysteine to phenylalanine. Clonality was computed as 1 minus the Shannon entropy, with the entropy normalized by log2 of the number of productive unique TCRs. Whether each scalp clone was CD4 or CD8 was inferred by checking scalp TCRbeta sequences against the CD4 and CD8 repertoires from sorted blood. This is the immuneACCESS table as TCRdb keeps it, with only in-frame sequences that have V and J called. A part of the clones is gone; compared with another copy, unresolved V genes explain less than half, and the rest is unexplained. Clone size and V and J calls were adopted from that table, with D and trimming inferred from the DNA. The sample includes some 130,000 clones, with about 50% observed a single time. Of the sample, roughly 0.5% is held by the ten largest clones.

The time point label for this specimen denotes: about 4 weeks on oral tofacitinib. This sample's treatment or condition label indicates: oral pan-JAK inhibitor, 5-10 mg twice daily. Lesional scalp punch biopsies and peripheral blood were collected from alopecia areata patients. PBMCs were isolated by density centrifugation and stained for CD3, CD4 and CD8, after which CD4+ and CD8+ T cells were sorted on a FACSAria. CDR1 is given as GTSNPN and CDR2 as SVGIG, both from the germline V gene (reference sequence). From its cysteine to its phenylalanine, the CDR3 spans 12 amino acids. The CDR3 DNA has 36 bases and is translated from base 1. V is reduced by 1 base and J by 4 bases, leaving a spacing of 7 bases between them. Results and caveats for the whole study, not just this receptor: Because the treated cohort was small and had just a single nonresponder, larger studies are needed to establish links between baseline CD8+ expansion and response. During tofacitinib treatment, many expanded lesional clones remained in scalp and blood, and this persistence may partly explain relapse after treatment is stopped. Scalp TCR repertoire analysis is complicated because resident alphabeta T cells in normal human skin are also sequenced, whereas mouse skin is dominated by gammadelta T cells. Lesional scalp, especially in alopecia totalis/universalis, showed higher clonality and more expanded CD8+ clones than normal scalp, suggesting antigenic drive. Shared TCR sequences between patients were less evident than in mice, which may be partly attributable to HLA diversity in the patient population. Scalp clonality and the number of expanded CD8+ clones among the top 100 scalp clones were significantly decreased by tofacitinib.

The sequencing here drew on CD4+ T cells sorted from blood, taken at week 4, from a patient treated with tofacitinib. Rearrangement joined TRBV30 to TRBJ2-5, with the identity of the D gene unclear. The clonotype originates from a human donor with alopecia areata. The CDR3 protein sequence reads: CAWSGPRETQYF. The bases read TGTGCCTGGAGTGGGCCCCGAGAGACCCAGTACTTC.